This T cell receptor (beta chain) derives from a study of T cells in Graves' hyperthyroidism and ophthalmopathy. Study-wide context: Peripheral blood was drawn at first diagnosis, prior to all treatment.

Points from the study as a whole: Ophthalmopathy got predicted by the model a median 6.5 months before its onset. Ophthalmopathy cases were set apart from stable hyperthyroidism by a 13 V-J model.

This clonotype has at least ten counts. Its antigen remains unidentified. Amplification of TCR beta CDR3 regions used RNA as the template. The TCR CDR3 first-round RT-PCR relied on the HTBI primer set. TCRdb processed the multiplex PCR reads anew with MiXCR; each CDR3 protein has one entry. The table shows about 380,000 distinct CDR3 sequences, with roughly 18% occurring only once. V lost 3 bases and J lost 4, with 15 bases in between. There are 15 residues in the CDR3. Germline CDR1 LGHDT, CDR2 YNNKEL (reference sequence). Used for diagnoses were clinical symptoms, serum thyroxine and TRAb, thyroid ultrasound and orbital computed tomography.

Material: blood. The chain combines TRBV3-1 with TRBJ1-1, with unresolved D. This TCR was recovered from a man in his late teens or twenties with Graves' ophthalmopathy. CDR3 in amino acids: CASSHRPSGATEAFF. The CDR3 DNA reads TGTGCCAGCAGCCACCGCCCATCCGGAGCCACTGAAGCTTTCTTT.